A single sample is the source of the 23 T cell receptor beta chains below, sequenced in a study of blood T cells in healthy people across ages. The authors ran a second PCR of roughly 6 to 12 cycles using a sample-barcoded 5' primer and a J-beta primer mix. TCRdb redid the calling of the 5' RACE reads with MiXCR, one entry per CDR3 protein. The sample lists over 950,000 distinct CDR3 sequences, 35% to 40% seen once, with about an eighth in the top ten. Sequencing input: blood. Receptors were obtained from a man younger than 35 in good health.

This clonotype has only a few counts. The chain joins TRBV9 to TRBJ1-1; the D gene is possibly TRBD1 (5 bases). The length of the CDR3 is 16 residues. The V and J ends lost 4 bases and 0 bases respectively, with 16 bases between them. Germline CDR1 reads SGDLS; CDR2 reads YYNGEE. Written as DNA, the CDR3 is TGTGCCAGCAGCAGACAGACATCACCAATGAACACTGAAGCTTTCTTT. It codes for CASSRQTSPMNTEAFF.

The chain carries TRBV5-1 and TRBJ2-1; 8 bases are shared with TRBD1. The CDR3 loop spans 16 amino acids. The V gene's germline CDR1 is SGHRS and CDR2 YFSETQ. V lost 4 bases, J lost 9 bases, and 15 bases stayed unmatched. CDR3 residues: CASSLGQGGLMAEQFF. For the CDR3, the DNA is TGCGCCAGCAGCCTCGGACAGGGAGGCTTAATGGCTGAGCAGTTCTTC.

The chain uses TRBV7-2 and TRBJ2-1; no firm D call. V was pared by 2 bases and J by 13 bases, with 12 bases between. This CDR3 contains 12 residues. Germline lookup yields CDR1 SGHTA and CDR2 FQGNSA. In nucleotides, the CDR3 is TGTGCCAGCAGCTTAAAATCAGTGACCCAGTTCTTC. This translates into CASSLKSVTQFF.

This clonotype was picked up one time. The chain is built from TRBV9 and TRBJ2-3; D perhaps matches TRBD1 (6 bases). CDR3 length equals 15 residues. Germline loops: CDR1 SGDLS, CDR2 YYNGEE. Trimming took off 2 bases at V and 1 base at J, with 11 bases between the two ends. The CDR3 spells CASSVAGAGTDTQYF. CDR3 nucleotides: TGTGCCAGCAGCGTTGCAGGGGCGGGCACAGATACGCAGTATTTT.

This clonotype came up many times. The V and J genes are TRBV27 and TRBJ2-1; no firm D call. The CDR3 length is 14 residues. Between the trimmed V and J ends, which lost 4 bases and 0 bases, there was a span of 7 bases. Germline V CDR1 and CDR2: MNHEY, SMNVEV (reference sequence). This chain's CDR3 is CASSSSLSYNEQFF. CDR3 DNA: TGTGCCAGCAGTTCAAGCCTCTCCTACAATGAGCAGTTCTTC.

The chain couples TRBV4-3 to TRBJ1-4; weak D call: TRBD1 (5 bases). The CDR3 is made up of 13 amino acids. Trimming pared 1 base from V and 7 bases from J, leaving 7 bases between. The germline CDR1 and CDR2 sequences are LGHNA and YSLEER. This CDR3 reads CASSQGGREKLFF. In DNA form, the CDR3 reads TGCGCCAGCAGCCAAGGGGGCCGTGAAAAACTGTTTTTT.

The chain joins TRBV10-3 to TRBJ2-7; D possibly corresponds to TRBD2 (6 bases). The CDR3 loop spans 15 amino acids. Germline lookup yields CDR1 ENHRY and CDR2 SYGVKD. V lost 3 bases and J lost 7, with 19 bases in between. The DNA for the CDR3 is TGTGCCATCAGTGACACCGGGGGTGGTTACAATGAGCAGTACTTC. It encodes CAISDTGGGYNEQYF.

For this clonotype: A read error is possible here, since a much larger clone lies one base away. This rearrangement joins TRBV12-3 or TRBV12-4 to TRBJ1-1, with TRBD1 matching over 7 bases. V lost 6 bases and J lost 1; bases outside the gene matches: 8. This CDR3 is built from 15 residues. The CDR3 sequence is CASRPDGTENTEAFF. In DNA, the CDR3 is TGTGCCAGCAGACCCGATGGGACAGAGAACACTGAAGCTTTCTTT.

This clonotype was found many times. The chain combines TRBV9 with TRBJ2-7, with TRBD1 as a possible D gene (6 bases). CDR1 and CDR2 from the germline V gene are SGDLS and YYNGEE. Trimming stripped 2 bases from V and 10 bases from J, with 16 bases between. The CDR3 contains 13 residues. CDR3 nucleotides: TGTGCCAGCAGCGTGGAGACCCTGGGGGCCCAGTACTTC. Translated: CASSVETLGAQYF.

The chain couples TRBV11-1 to TRBJ2-1, with D tentatively TRBD1 or TRBD2 (5 bases each). Between the trimmed V and J ends, which lost 3 bases and 8 bases, there was a span of 14 bases. The CDR3 runs to 14 residues. Per the germline V gene, CDR1 is SGHAT and CDR2 is FQDESV (reference sequence). The CDR3 loop is CASSFGTPKDEQFF. CDR3 DNA: TGTGCCAGCAGCTTCGGGACCCCGAAGGATGAGCAGTTCTTC.

This clonotype was recorded a few times. The chain joins TRBV5-1 to TRBJ2-5; perhaps TRBD1 as D (6 bases). The CDR3 spans 15 residues. Germline loops: CDR1 SGHRS, CDR2 YFSETQ. V lost 3 bases and J lost 3, with 15 bases in between. CDR3 bases: TGCGCCAGCAGCTGTACACAGGGACGGGAAGAGACCCAGTACTTC. Amino acid sequence: CASSCTQGREETQYF.

This clonotype turned up a few times. This chain joins TRBV12-3 or TRBV12-4 and TRBJ2-7; either TRBD1 or TRBD2 may fit D (5 bases each). Trimming left V 8 bases short and J 0 bases short, with 14 bases between. This CDR3 region has 14 residues. In nucleotides, the CDR3 is TGTGCCAGCGGTGACAGCGGTCGCTCCTACGAGCAGTACTTC. It specifies CASGDSGRSYEQYF.

This sequence joins TRBV6-5 and TRBJ1-2, with a possible D match to TRBD1 (6 bases). CDR3 length: 15 amino acids. The V gene's germline CDR1 is MNHEY and CDR2 SVGAGI. The V end was cut by 3 bases, the J end by 3 bases, with 14 bases between. The CDR3 DNA reads TGTGCCAGCAGTTATGATCCGGGGGCCGACTATGGCTACACCTTC. Protein sequence: CASSYDPGADYGYTF.

The chain employs TRBV9 and TRBJ2-4; 9 nucleotides match TRBD1. There are 15 residues in the CDR3. Germline V gene sequence: CDR1 SGDLS, CDR2 YYNGEE. J gave up 13 bases and V 4 bases, and 15 bases lay outside the gene matches. For the CDR3, the DNA is TGTGCCAGCAGCTTACAGGACAGGGGCTGCGACCAGCAGTACTTC. Protein: CASSLQDRGCDQQYF.

Regarding this clonotype: The germline gene is not matched at one end of the junction; a read error may be the cause. The gene calls are TRBV7-8 and TRBJ1-1, with D perhaps matching TRBD1 (5 bases). Germline CDR1 SGHVS, CDR2 FQNEAQ. The CDR3 contains 15 residues. CDR3 nucleotides: TGCGCCAGCAGCTTAAACAGGTTTCGACTCACTGAAGCTTTCTTT. Residues: CASSLNRFRLTEAFF.

This clonotype was detected a few times. The chain couples TRBV4-3 to TRBJ2-2, with D tentatively TRBD1 or TRBD2 (5 bases each). CDR3 length: 15 amino acids. The germline V gene has CDR1 LGHNA and CDR2 YSLEER. The V gene lost 3 bases and the J gene lost 6 bases, with 14 bases spanning the gap. CDR3 in amino acids: CASSHEGRFPGELFF. The DNA for the CDR3 is TGCGCCAGCAGCCATGAGGGGCGATTTCCCGGGGAGCTGTTTTTT.

The chain is built from TRBV6-1 and TRBJ1-6, with 9 nucleotides matching TRBD1. V trimming: 3 bases; J trimming: 7 bases; junction bases outside the gene matches: 4. The CDR3 totals 15 residues. CDR1 is MNHNS, CDR2 SASEGT, per germline. This CDR3 is CASSDRTGANSPLHF. As DNA, the CDR3 is TGTGCCAGCAGTGATCGGACAGGGGCAAATTCACCCCTCCACTTT.

This clonotype occurred many times. The CDR3 nucleotides are TGTGCCAGCAGTCCACAGGGGGCCTATGGCTACACCTTC. It translates to CASSPQGAYGYTF. The genes are TRBV18 and TRBJ1-2; 9 bases fit TRBD1. The V gene end was trimmed by 8 bases and the J gene end by 4 bases; junction bases not matched to a gene: 5. Germline V gives CDR1 KGHSH, CDR2 LQKENI. This CDR3 spans 13 amino acids.

This clonotype was picked up a small number of times. The chain recombines TRBV5-6 with TRBJ1-2, with 7 bases lining up with TRBD1. Germline lookup yields CDR1 SGHDT and CDR2 YYEEEE. CDR3 length equals 14 residues. V lost 3 bases and J lost 8; bases outside the gene matches: 10. CDR3 coding DNA: TGTGCCAGCAGCTACGTAGGACAGGATTACGGCTACACCTTC. It codes for CASSYVGQDYGYTF.

In its sample, this clonotype was seen once. The CDR3 DNA sequence: TGCGCCAGCAGCCAAGGGAATTGGGACAGGGGGCGCGTCAGTAATGAAAAACTGTTTTTT. Translation gives CASSQGNWDRGRVSNEKLFF. The rearrangement joins TRBV4-3 to TRBJ1-4; 12 nucleotides align to TRBD1. The V gene end was trimmed by 1 base and the J gene end by 4 bases; junction bases not matched to a gene: 13. Germline V gene data show CDR1 as LGHNA and CDR2 as YSLEER. This CDR3 is built from 20 residues.

This rearrangement joins TRBV27 to TRBJ2-6; 9 bases are shared with TRBD2. The CDR3 loop spans 19 amino acids. V lost 0 bases, J lost 0 bases, and 6 bases stayed unmatched. The germline CDR1 and CDR2 sequences are MNHEY and SMNVEV (reference sequence). CDR3 in DNA: TGTGCCAGCAGTTTATCGGTAAATAGCGGGGGCTCTGGGGCCAACGTCCTGACTTTC. Encoded protein: CASSLSVNSGGSGANVLTF. Using reference TRBV27 and TRBJ2-6 for the parts outside the CDR3, the full variable domain is EAQVTQNPRYLITVTGKKLTVTCSQNMNHEYMSWYRQDPGLGLRQIYYSMNVEVTDKGDVPEGYKVSRKEKRNFPLILESPSPNQTSLYFCASSLSVNSGGSGANVLTFGAGSRLTVL.

This clonotype has a handful of counts. CDR3 nucleotide sequence: TGTGCCACCAGTGATGGGACAGGTAACAATGAGCAGTTCTTC. As protein: CATSDGTGNNEQFF. The chain links TRBV24-1 to TRBJ2-1; 8 bases fit TRBD1. Germline V CDR1 and CDR2: KGHDR, SFDVKD. J gave up 5 bases and V 3 bases, and 2 bases lay outside the gene matches. This CDR3 has 14 amino acids.

The V and J genes are TRBV5-1 and TRBJ2-3, with 8 nucleotides matching TRBD1. The germline V gene encodes CDR1 SGHRS and CDR2 YFSETQ. The CDR3 runs to 16 residues. With V trimmed by 0 bases and J by 5 bases, 8 bases remained unmatched. The CDR3 sequence: CASSLAQDRALDTQYF. In DNA form, the CDR3 reads TGCGCCAGCAGCTTGGCCCAGGACAGGGCTTTAGATACGCAGTATTTT.